The present T cell receptor (beta chain) was sequenced within a study of blood T cells in healthy people across ages. Per sample, extraction of total RNA gave at least 6 micrograms in every case. Germline V lookup: CDR1 SGHKS, CDR2 YYEKEE (reference sequence). The CDR3 sequence is 11 residues long. Trimming removed 2 bases from V and 6 bases from J, with 6 bases in between. Study conclusions and caveats: A roughly linear fall in TCR beta diversity per million T cells was seen with increasing age. Expanded clonotype shifts may have been confounded, as the donors had an unknown CMV status.

Comment on this clonotype: The antigen is undetermined.

A second PCR, run for roughly 7 to 11 cycles, used a sample-barcoded 5' primer plus a J-beta primer mix. TCRdb processed the 5' RACE reads anew with MiXCR; each CDR3 protein has one entry. The sample includes 980,000 or so distinct CDR3 sequences, 48% of them seen just once. The sequence was obtained from a man aged 30 to 39 in good health. This chain uses TRBV5-5 with TRBJ2-7; D uncertain. Sequencing input: blood. DNA of the CDR3: TGTGCCAGCAGCTTCCTCCTCGAGCAGTACTTC. This sequence encodes CASSFLLEQYF.